This TCR beta chain was sequenced during a study of blood T cell repertoires in COVID-19. Overall study context: The samples span acute and convalescent COVID-19 from the United States, Italy and Spain. From T cells, B-cell-depleted T cells, or PBMCs came the material, which was cDNA or gDNA.

This clone came up a few times. The CDR3 has 15 amino acids. CDR1 is LGHDT and CDR2 is YNNKEL in the germline V gene (reference sequence). The V and J ends lost 3 bases and 2 bases respectively, with 13 bases between them. Original methodology: Counts of nucleated cells, estimated from reference gene primer amplification, were obtained. TCRdb's table, derived via immunoSEQ multiplex PCR, lists solely in-frame clones and lacks some. The V and J calls and the clone size are those of that table, but D and trimming were determined from the DNA. This sample carries some 150,000 clones, about nine tenths of them seen once, and the ten largest clones take 2% to 2.5%.

This TCR came from a human donor in a cohort sampled during active COVID-19. V is TRBV3-1 (or the pseudogene TRBV3-2) and J is TRBJ1-2; D not certain. Sequencing was performed on peripheral blood. CDR3 nucleotides: TGTGCCAGCAGCCAGGCGGGCTTACAAAACTATGGCTACACCTTC. Amino acids: CASSQAGLQNYGYTF.